This section outlines one TCR beta chain sequence together with its context. The source of the sample is a study of T cell responses to AZD1222 COVID-19 vaccine. Germline V CDR1 and CDR2: SQVTM, ANQGSEA. This CDR3 spans 12 amino acids. V lost 6 bases to trimming and J lost 2 bases, with 11 bases between them. Method: immunoSEQ multiplex PCR; TCRdb's copy keeps in-frame clones and lacks some. The table shows over 100,000 clones, with just over 90% occurring only once. The rearrangement links TRBV29-1 to TRBJ2-7; D remains ambiguous. Material: peripheral blood, obtained 28 days after the second AZD1222 dose. The clonotype comes from an adult who received the AZD1222 COVID-19 vaccine. CDR3 region: CSVATGPYEQYF. Written as DNA, the CDR3 is TGCAGCGTCGCAACCGGGCCCTACGAGCAGTACTTC.